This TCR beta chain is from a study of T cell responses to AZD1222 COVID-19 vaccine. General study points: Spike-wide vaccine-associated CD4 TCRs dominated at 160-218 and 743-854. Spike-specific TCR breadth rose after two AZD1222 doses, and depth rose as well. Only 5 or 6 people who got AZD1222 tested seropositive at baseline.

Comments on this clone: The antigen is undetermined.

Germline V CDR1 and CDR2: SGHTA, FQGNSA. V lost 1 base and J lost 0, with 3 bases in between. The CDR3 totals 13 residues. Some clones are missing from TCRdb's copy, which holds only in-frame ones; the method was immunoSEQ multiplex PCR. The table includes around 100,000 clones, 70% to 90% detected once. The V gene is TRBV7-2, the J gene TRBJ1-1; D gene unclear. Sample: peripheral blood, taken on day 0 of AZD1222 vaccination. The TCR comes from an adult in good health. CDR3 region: CASSLEMNTEAFF. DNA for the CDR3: TGTGCCAGCAGCTTAGAAATGAACACTGAAGCTTTCTTT.